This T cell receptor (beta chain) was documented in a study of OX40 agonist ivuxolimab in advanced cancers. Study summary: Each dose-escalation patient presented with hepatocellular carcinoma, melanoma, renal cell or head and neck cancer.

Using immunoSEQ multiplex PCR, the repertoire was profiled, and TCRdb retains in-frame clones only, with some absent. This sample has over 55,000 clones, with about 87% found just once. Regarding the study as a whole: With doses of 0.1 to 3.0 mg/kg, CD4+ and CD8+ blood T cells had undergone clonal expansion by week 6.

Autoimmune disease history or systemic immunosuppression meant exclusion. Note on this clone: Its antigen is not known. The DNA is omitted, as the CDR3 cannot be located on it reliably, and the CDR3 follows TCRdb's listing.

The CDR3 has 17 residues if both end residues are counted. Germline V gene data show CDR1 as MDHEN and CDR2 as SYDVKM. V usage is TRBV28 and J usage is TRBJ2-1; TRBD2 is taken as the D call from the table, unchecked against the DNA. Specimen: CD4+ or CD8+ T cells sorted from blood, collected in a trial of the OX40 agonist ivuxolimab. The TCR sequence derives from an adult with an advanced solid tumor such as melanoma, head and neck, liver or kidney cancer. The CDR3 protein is CASSSSASGISYNEQFF.